This record concerns one T cell receptor (beta chain) sequence. The sample comes from a study of chemoradiotherapy in HPV16-positive cancers. Generated by immunoSEQ multiplex PCR, the TCRdb table keeps only in-frame clones and is missing some. The sample contains several thousand clones, roughly 75% of which appear only once. The origin of this receptor is a human donor with HPV-associated anogenital cancer. The sample was gathered from a patient who underwent chemoradiotherapy.

The CDR3 here is CASSSPRVNTGELFF. The DNA of the CDR3 is TGTGCCAGCAGCTCCCCGAGGGTGAACACCGGGGAGCTGTTTTTT. This chain connects TRBV11-3 to TRBJ2-2; D is perhaps TRBD2 (5 bases). The V gene lost 4 bases and the J gene lost 1 base, with 10 bases spanning the gap. Germline CDR1 SGHNT, CDR2 YENEEA. CDR3 size: 15 residues.